This T cell receptor beta chain came from a study of beta chain features in type 1 diabetes. CDR3 length: 16 amino acids. Germline CDR1 and CDR2: SGHRS and YFSETQ. The J segment lost 1 base and the V segment lost 0 bases, leaving 3 bases of the junction unmatched. cDNA synthesis used the whole RNA isolate, giving expressed TCRB sequences. TCRdb's copy holds only in-frame clones and misses some; the assay was immunoSEQ multiplex PCR. The sample carries under 900,000 clones, 15% to 20% recorded once. This clone was found a few times. The sequence came from a young woman in good health. The sequenced material came from naive CD4+ T cells from blood. This chain joins TRBV5-1 and TRBJ2-2; TRBD2 matches 7 bases. CDR3 nucleotide sequence: TGCGCCAGCAGCTTGGGTTCTAGCGGGAACACCGGGGAGCTGTTTTTT. Its translation is CASSLGSSGNTGELFF.